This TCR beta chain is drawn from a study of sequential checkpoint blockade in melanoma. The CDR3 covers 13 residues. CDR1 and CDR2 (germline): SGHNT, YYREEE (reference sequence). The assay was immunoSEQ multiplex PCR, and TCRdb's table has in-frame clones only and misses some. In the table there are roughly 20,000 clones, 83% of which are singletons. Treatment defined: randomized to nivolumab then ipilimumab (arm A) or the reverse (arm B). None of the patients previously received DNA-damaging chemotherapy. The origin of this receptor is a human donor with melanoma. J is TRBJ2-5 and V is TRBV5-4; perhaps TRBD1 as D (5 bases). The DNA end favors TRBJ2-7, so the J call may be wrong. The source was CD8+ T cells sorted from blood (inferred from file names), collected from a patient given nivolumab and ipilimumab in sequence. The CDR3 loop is CASSLGAGYEQYF. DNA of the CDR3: TGTGCCAGCAGCTTGGGGGCAGGGTACGAGCAGTACTTC.